Detailed here is one TCR beta chain. The sample belongs to a study of T cell changes during pregnancy in multiple sclerosis. Libraries were prepared by immunoSEQ multiplex PCR; TCRdb keeps only in-frame clonotypes and omits some of them. The table lists some 100,000 clones, approximately 94% of them singletons. Germline CDR1 and CDR2: SGHDN and FVKESK. Trimming took 4 bases from V and 7 from J, leaving 16 bases between them. The length of the CDR3 is 14 residues. The source of this sequence is a female donor with multiple sclerosis, enrolled in a pregnancy study. The sequencing here drew on peripheral blood, taken in the second trimester of pregnancy. The V and J genes are TRBV14 and TRBJ1-2; no firm D call. In nucleotides, the CDR3 is TGTGCCAGCAGCCGAGGACCGGGAGTCGGTGGCTACACCTTC. Its translation is CASSRGPGVGGYTF.